This passage covers 17 T cell receptor beta chains from one sample sequenced in a study of OX40 agonist ivuxolimab in advanced cancers. Profiled with immunoSEQ multiplex PCR; TCRdb holds only in-frame clones, not every one. The table lists 25,000 to 35,000 clones, roughly 90% of them singletons. The starting material was CD4+ or CD8+ T cells sorted from blood, obtained in a trial of the OX40 agonist ivuxolimab. The source of these receptors is an adult with an advanced solid tumor such as melanoma, head and neck, liver or kidney cancer.

The rearrangement links TRBV6-4 to TRBJ2-2; D remains ambiguous. V lost 2 bases and J 7 bases, leaving 8 bases between the germline ends. The CDR3 is 13 amino acids. Germline CDR1 and CDR2: MRHNA and SNTAGT. As DNA, the CDR3 is TGTGCCAGCAGTGACCGCTTTCTCGGGGAGCTGTTTTTT. Its translation is CASSDRFLGELFF.

This clone is a singleton in its sample. Written as DNA, the CDR3 is TGTGCCAGCAGCGAAGAGGACAGGGATTGGATAGAGACCCAGTACTTC. Protein product: CASSEEDRDWIETQYF. The rearrangement joins TRBV21-1 to TRBJ2-5; TRBD1, as called in the table, went unchecked against the DNA. TRBV21-1 is noted as a pseudogene. This CDR3 spans 16 amino acids.

V and J are TRBV25-1 and TRBJ2-2; TRBD2 matches 7 bases. Germline assignment: CDR1 MGHDK and CDR2 SYGVNS. This CDR3 is built from 17 residues. The J segment lost 0 bases and the V segment lost 3 bases, leaving 7 bases of the junction unmatched. The CDR3 sequence is CASSELERDPNTGELFF. The CDR3 coding sequence is TGTGCCAGCAGTGAGTTGGAGCGGGACCCGAACACCGGGGAGCTGTTTTTT.

The rearrangement links TRBV10-1 to TRBJ2-3; 9 nucleotides line up with TRBD2. V lost 3 bases and J lost 3; bases outside the gene matches: 7. The CDR3 is made up of 16 amino acids. CDR1 and CDR2 (germline): WNHNN, SYGVQD (reference sequence). The CDR3: CASSELSSGNTDTQYF. The CDR3 coding sequence is TGCGCCAGCAGTGAACTTTCTAGCGGGAATACAGATACGCAGTATTTT.

The chain joins TRBV6-1 to TRBJ2-1; D remains unclear. The V and J ends lost 4 bases and 6 bases respectively, with 4 bases between them. The CDR3 extends over 11 amino acids. Germline-derived CDR1 and CDR2 are MNHNS and SASEGT. The CDR3 bases are TGTGCCAGCAGTGTTTCCAATGAGCAGTTCTTC. Amino acid sequence: CASSVSNEQFF.

J is TRBJ2-4 and V is TRBV6-5; D possibly matches TRBD1 or TRBD2 (5 bases each). This CDR3 comprises 14 residues. Germline V gene data show CDR1 as MNHEY and CDR2 as SVGAGI. The V gene lost 2 bases and the J gene lost 5 bases, with 10 bases spanning the gap. In DNA, the CDR3 is TGTGCCAGCAGTTACGGGACGGAAGAAAACATTCAGTACTTC. It is translated as CASSYGTEENIQYF.

This clone was counted once. The V and J genes are TRBV27 and TRBJ2-1; D possibly corresponds to TRBD2 (5 bases). The CDR3 runs 13 residues. The germline gives CDR1 MNHEY, CDR2 SMNVEV (reference sequence). V was clipped by 5 bases and J by 4 bases, with 9 bases between them. Here the CDR3 reads CASSPPGYNEQFF. CDR3 nucleotide sequence: TGTGCCAGCAGTCCTCCGGGATACAATGAGCAGTTCTTC.

This sequence joins TRBV19 and TRBJ1-6; D is unclear. The V end was cut by 3 bases, the J end by 7 bases, with 16 bases between. This CDR3 has 16 amino acids. Germline values: CDR1 LNHDA, CDR2 SQIVND (reference sequence). The CDR3 loop reads CASSIYSGRRNSPLHF. The CDR3 region has the DNA TGTGCCAGTAGTATCTACAGTGGGCGAAGGAATTCACCCCTCCACTTT.

The gene calls are TRBV6-5 and TRBJ2-7, with D tentatively TRBD2 (6 bases). Germline-derived CDR1 and CDR2 are MNHEY and SVGAGI. This CDR3 is 13 amino acids long. V was cut by 4 bases and J by 6 bases, with 13 bases left in between. The CDR3 here is CASSFVGGSEQYF. DNA of the CDR3: TGTGCCAGCAGTTTTGTAGGAGGGAGCGAGCAGTACTTC.

J is TRBJ2-5 and V is TRBV4-1; possibly TRBD2 for D (6 bases). The DNA end favors TRBJ2-7, so the J call may be wrong. The CDR3 loop spans 14 amino acids. Germline V gives CDR1 MGHRA, CDR2 YSYEKL. As DNA, the CDR3 is TGCGCCAGCAGCCGAAGGGGACTTGTATACGAGCAGTACTTC. Translation gives CASSRRGLVYEQYF.

This clone was seen a single time. The V gene is TRBV9, the J gene TRBJ2-7, with 7 bases identical to TRBD1. CDR1 is SGDLS, CDR2 YYNGEE, per germline. The CDR3 is 13 residues long. The ends lost 4 bases at V and 6 bases at J; junction bases unmatched: 7. In nucleotides, the CDR3 is TGTGCCAGCAGCCCGACTACAGGGGCCGAGCAGTACTTC. This sequence encodes CASSPTTGAEQYF. Filled out from reference TRBV9 and TRBJ2-7, the complete variable domain reads DSGVTQTPKHLITATGQRVTLRCSPRSGDLSVYWYQQSLDQGLQFLIQYYNGEERAKGNILERFSAQQFPDLHSELNLSSLELGDSALYFCASSPTTGAEQYFGPGTRLTVT.

The chain uses TRBV29-1 and TRBJ2-2; TRBD2 might be the D (6 bases). CDR1 is SQVTM and CDR2 is ANQGSEA in the germline V gene. The CDR3 extends over 11 amino acids. V was pared by 7 bases and J by 7 bases, with 10 bases between. For the CDR3, the DNA is TGCAGCGCCCGGGGAGGCGGGGAGCTGTTTTTT. Its protein is CSARGGGELFF.

The rearrangement joins TRBV7-8 to TRBJ1-3; possible D gene TRBD1, 6 bases. V gave up 2 bases and J gave up 4 bases, with 9 bases separating them. CDR3 size: 14 residues. Germline CDR1 and CDR2: SGHVS and FQNEAQ. CDR3 amino acids: CASSLTGSGNTIYF. The CDR3 DNA reads TGTGCCAGCAGCTTAACAGGGTCGGGAAACACCATATATTTT.

This sequence joins TRBV19 and TRBJ2-7, with D perhaps matching TRBD1 (5 bases). The CDR3 spans 13 residues. V lost 6 bases to trimming and J lost 4 bases, with 13 bases between them. Looked up from germline, CDR1 is LNHDA and CDR2 is SQIVND (reference sequence). The CDR3 nucleotides are TGTGCCAGTAGCGCAGGGAATCGGTACGAGCAGTACTTC. Translation: CASSAGNRYEQYF.

The chain is built from TRBV28 and TRBJ2-7, with TRBD1 identical over 9 bases. The germline CDR1 and CDR2 sequences are MDHEN and SYDVKM. The length of the CDR3 is 15 residues. The V gene end was trimmed by 5 bases and the J gene end by 6 bases; junction bases not matched to a gene: 11. The CDR3 bases are TGTGCCAGCAGTCCATCCGGGACAGGGTATGGCGAGCAGTACTTC. Translation: CASSPSGTGYGEQYF.

This clone was seen a single time. This chain joins TRBV6-5 and TRBJ2-2; D is uncertain. CDR3 size: 14 residues. V dropped 0 bases and J dropped 8 bases, with 10 bases sitting between them. Per germline, CDR1 MNHEY and CDR2 SVGAGI. This chain's CDR3 is CASSYSNQIGELFF. DNA for the CDR3: TGTGCCAGCAGTTACTCGAATCAGATTGGGGAGCTGTTTTTT.

This clone was observed a handful of times. This chain uses TRBV29-1 with TRBJ1-1, with D unclear. In germline, CDR1 is SQVTM, CDR2 ANQGSEA. V lost 0 bases, J lost 8 bases, and 7 bases lay in between. CDR3 length: 11 residues. The CDR3 loop reads CSVEDTAEAFF. In DNA, the CDR3 is TGCAGCGTTGAAGATACAGCGGAAGCTTTCTTT.